This is a list of T cell receptor beta chains from one sample in a study of cytomegalovirus exposure and HLA in healthy donors. Here immunoSEQ multiplex PCR was the method, and the copy in TCRdb shows in-frame clones only, minus some. The sample carries roughly 100,000 clones, around four fifths recorded once. The sample comprised PBMCs. The receptors originated from a man aged 25 to 40 in good health and CMV-seronegative. CDR3s include the opening cysteine and the closing phenylalanine or tryptophan. The D gene is left open where the match is weak. Size is omitted from some rows. Given values are once, few, many or a class for expanded clones.

size	D	V	J	CDR3	DNA
.	TRBD2	TRBV19	TRBJ2-2	CASSVGLADLNTGELFF	TGTGCCAGTAGTGTCGGACTAGCGGACCTGAACACCGGGGAGCTGTTTTTT
.	.	TRBV19	TRBJ1-3	CASSPVPPGTIYF	TGTGCCAGTAGTCCCGTCCCCCCAGGCACCATATATTTT
few	TRBD2	TRBV27	TRBJ2-3	CASSRGLAGTTDTQYF	TGTGCCAGCAGTCGAGGACTAGCGGGGACCACAGATACGCAGTATTTT
.	.	TRBV7-2	TRBJ2-5	CASSLVTGGETQYF	TGTGCCAGCAGCTTAGTCACCGGAGGGGAGACCCAGTACTTC
.	.	TRBV6-5	TRBJ2-4	CASSYSTRGAKNIQYF	TGTGCCAGCAGTTACTCTACCCGGGGAGCCAAAAACATTCAGTACTTC
.	.	TRBV19	TRBJ2-7	CASSTLSYEQYF	TGTGCCAGTAGTACCCTTTCCTACGAGCAGTACTTC
few	.	TRBV11-2	TRBJ2-7	CASSLDRRVEQYF	TGTGCCAGCAGCTTAGATCGGAGGGTCGAGCAGTACTTC
.	.	TRBV19	TRBJ2-5	CASSIGRSGVETQYF	TGTGCCAGTAGTATCGGCAGATCAGGTGTGGAGACCCAGTACTTC
few	.	TRBV27	TRBJ2-1	CASSSKAGREQFF	TGTGCCAGCAGTTCAAAGGCGGGCAGAGAGCAGTTCTTC
.	.	TRBV2	TRBJ2-7	CASRPRTRPRGSYEQYF	TGTGCCAGCAGGCCCAGGACCCGACCAAGGGGCTCCTACGAGCAGTACTTC
few	TRBD2	TRBV9	TRBJ2-3	CASGLTSAPTDTQYF	TGTGCCAGCGGCCTGACTAGCGCACCCACAGATACGCAGTATTTT
few	.	TRBV5-1	TRBJ2-7	CASSLDRYEQYF	TGCGCCAGCAGCTTGGATCGGTACGAGCAGTACTTC
.	.	TRBV4-3	TRBJ1-2	CASSQERGNYGYTF	TGCGCCAGCAGCCAAGAAAGGGGAAACTATGGCTACACCTTC
.	.	TRBV19	TRBJ1-2	CASSINRYYGYTF	TGTGCCAGTAGTATTAACAGGTACTATGGCTACACCTTC
few	TRBD1	TRBV5-1	TRBJ2-2	CASKLGQDTGELFF	TGCGCCAGCAAATTGGGACAGGACACCGGGGAGCTGTTTTTT
once	.	TRBV6-1	TRBJ1-1	CASSEVQANTEAFF	TGTGCCAGCAGTGAAGTACAGGCCAACACTGAAGCTTTCTTT
.	.	TRBV6-5	TRBJ1-2	CASRSSGYGYTF	TGTGCCAGCAGATCGTCCGGGTATGGCTACACCTTC
.	TRBD2	TRBV9	TRBJ2-1	CASSVEGAGAFGEQFF	TGTGCCAGCAGCGTAGAGGGAGCGGGGGCTTTTGGTGAGCAGTTCTTC
.	TRBD2	TRBV4-3	TRBJ2-7	CASSHGLAGGSSYEQYF	TGCGCCAGCAGCCACGGACTAGCGGGAGGGTCCTCCTACGAGCAGTACTTC
once	.	TRBV6-5	TRBJ2-7	CASSPTVPYEQYF	TGTGCCAGCAGTCCGACAGTCCCCTACGAGCAGTACTTC
once	TRBD1	TRBV9	TRBJ1-4	CASSVDRGLNEKLFF	TGTGCCAGCAGCGTAGACAGGGGATTGAATGAAAAACTGTTTTTT
.	TRBD1	TRBV5-6	TRBJ1-6	CASSQTPGQGHSPLHF	TGTGCCAGCAGCCAAACGCCGGGACAGGGACATTCACCCCTCCACTTT
.	TRBD1	TRBV5-6	TRBJ1-4	CASSPTGVREKLFF	TGTGCCAGCAGCCCTACAGGGGTACGGGAAAAACTGTTTTTT
.	.	TRBV7-2	TRBJ2-6	CASTLTPSGANVLTF	TGTGCCAGCACCCTTACACCCTCTGGGGCCAACGTCCTGACTTTC
.	.	TRBV7-2	TRBJ1-4	CASSWSQTNEKLFF	TGTGCCAGCAGCTGGAGTCAAACTAATGAAAAACTGTTTTTT
.	.	TRBV5-1	TRBJ1-1	CASSPAGTLNTEAFF	TGCGCCAGCAGCCCGGCCGGGACATTGAACACTGAAGCTTTCTTT
.	.	TRBV5-1	TRBJ1-4	CASSPGGANNEKLFF	TGCGCCAGCAGCCCGGGGGGGGCCAATAATGAAAAACTGTTTTTT